This T cell receptor (beta chain) was identified in a study of blood T cell repertoires in COVID-19. Looking at the study overall: The United States, Italy and Spain provided the acute and convalescent COVID-19 samples. T cells, B-cell-depleted T cells, or PBMCs provided the cDNA or gDNA that served as material.

There are 14 residues in the CDR3. With 3 bases clipped from V and 8 bases from J, the junction kept 10 bases outside the gene matches. Per the germline V gene, CDR1 is GTSNPN and CDR2 is SVGIG (reference sequence). Using immunoSEQ multiplex PCR, the repertoire was profiled, and TCRdb retains in-frame clones only, with some absent. The sample records a few hundred thousand clones, about 88% being singletons. The chain has TRBV30 and TRBJ2-4; 7 bases are shared with TRBD1. Sequenced input: peripheral blood. This receptor was taken from a man aged 55 to 70 who had recovered from COVID-19. CDR3 region: CAWSVITGVDIQYF. As DNA, the CDR3 is TGTGCCTGGAGCGTAATAACAGGGGTCGACATTCAGTACTTC.